Each of the 28 T cell receptor beta chains below was sequenced from the same sample in a study of regulatory T cells in long-lasting Graves disease. The time point is: newly diagnosed GD, antithyroid drugs for less than 3 months. The TCR library was made from RNA that had been extracted from PBMCs in TRIzol. Library construction for TCR beta used iRepertoire HTBI primers and Arm-PCR of CDR3 regions. In TCRdb, the multiplex PCR reads were re-called with MiXCR into one record per CDR3 protein. The data hold 550,000 to 700,000 distinct CDR3 sequences, with 15% to 20% observed a single time. These same data were also listed under a study on T cells in Graves' hyperthyroidism and ophthalmopathy.

The starting material was peripheral blood mononuclear cells (PBMCs), obtained at new diagnosis, from a patient treated with antithyroid drugs. The receptors were gathered from a young man with Graves disease.

This clonotype occurred many times. V and J are TRBV30 and TRBJ1-2; D is undetermined. This CDR3 is 10 amino acids long. Germline-derived CDR1 and CDR2 are GTSNPN and SVGIG (reference sequence). Trimming stripped 7 bases from V and 8 bases from J, with 11 bases between. The CDR3 bases are TGTGCCTCGGAAGTCACGGGCTACACCTTC. It specifies CASEVTGYTF.

This clonotype showed up just a few times. V and J are TRBV5-1 and TRBJ2-3; unclear D gene. The CDR3 covers 15 residues. The ends were cut back, 4 bases at V and 0 bases at J, with 12 bases in the middle. In germline, CDR1 is SGHRS, CDR2 YFSETQ. CDR3 loop: CASSGRQQSTDTQYF. Written as DNA, the CDR3 is TGCGCCAGCAGCGGACGGCAACAAAGCACAGATACGCAGTATTTT.

This clonotype has more than one count but fewer than ten. The V gene is TRBV5-1, the J gene TRBJ1-3; D unresolved. CDR1 is SGHRS and CDR2 is YFSETQ in the germline V gene. The CDR3 has 15 residues. Trimming cost V 2 bases and J 0 bases, with 9 bases left between them. CDR3 sequence (DNA): TGCGCCAGCAGCTTCGGCCGAGACTCTGGAAACACCATATATTTT. It codes for CASSFGRDSGNTIYF.

V is TRBV20-1 and J is TRBJ2-7; TRBD2 aligns across 9 bases. Germline V CDR1 and CDR2: DFQATT, SNEGSKA (reference sequence). The CDR3 is made up of 14 amino acids. V dropped 1 base and J dropped 4; count of bases not matched to a gene: 5. The CDR3 region is CSARVAGGIYEQYF. In DNA, the CDR3 is TGCAGTGCTAGAGTGGCGGGAGGGATTTACGAGCAGTACTTC.

This clonotype came up many times. The rearrangement uses TRBV5-1 and TRBJ2-3, with D perhaps matching TRBD1 (6 bases). V was pared by 0 bases and J by 3 bases, with 14 bases between. Germline CDR1 and CDR2: SGHRS and YFSETQ. The length of the CDR3 is 16 residues. The CDR3 region has the DNA TGCGCCAGCAGCTTGGTGGGGGCAGGGAGAACAGATACGCAGTATTTT. Translated: CASSLVGAGRTDTQYF.

V is TRBV15 and J is TRBJ1-1, with D unclear. V lost 2 bases and J 5 bases, leaving 18 bases between the germline ends. This CDR3 is built from 16 residues. Per the germline V gene, CDR1 is LNHNV and CDR2 is YYDKDF (reference sequence). The CDR3: CATSRYRTNQGTEAFF. The CDR3 DNA reads TGTGCCACCAGCAGATACCGGACCAACCAAGGGACTGAAGCTTTCTTT.

This clonotype was detected a few times. This sequence joins TRBV7-9 and TRBJ1-1; 10 nucleotides align to TRBD1. V lost 5 bases and J lost 6; bases outside the gene matches: 12. Germline lookup yields CDR1 SEHNR and CDR2 FQNEAQ (reference sequence). CDR3 length: 16 residues. In DNA, the CDR3 is TGTGCCAGCAGCCGACCGGGACAGGGGTTCCCCCCTGAAGCTTTCTTT. Its protein is CASSRPGQGFPPEAFF.

The chain links TRBV20-1 to TRBJ2-7; 7 bases map to TRBD1. The CDR3 is 15 amino acids. Germline V lookup: CDR1 DFQATT, CDR2 SNEGSKA (reference sequence). V trimming: 2 bases; J trimming: 0 bases; junction bases outside the gene matches: 7. CDR3 protein: CSARLLGQSSYEQYF. As DNA, the CDR3 is TGCAGTGCTAGACTCCTGGGACAGAGCTCCTACGAGCAGTACTTC.

The rearrangement joins TRBV20-1 to TRBJ2-7; D tentatively reads TRBD1 or TRBD2 (5 bases each). The CDR3 spans 14 residues. The V end lost 1 base, the J end lost 6 bases, and 16 bases lay between the germline ends. From germline, CDR1 is DFQATT and CDR2 SNEGSKA (reference sequence). This chain's CDR3 is CSARVPQGRGEQYF. The CDR3 coding sequence is TGCAGTGCTAGAGTCCCTCAGGGTCGGGGCGAGCAGTACTTC.

This clonotype was counted between two and nine times. CDR3 coding DNA: TGTGCCAGCAGCGGAAAGAGGGGAGGTGAGCAGTTCTTC. It yields the protein CASSGKRGGEQFF. The gene calls are TRBV9 and TRBJ2-1; D possibly corresponds to TRBD2 (6 bases). V lost 3 bases, J lost 9 bases, and 13 bases lay in between. CDR1 is SGDLS and CDR2 is YYNGEE in the germline V gene. The CDR3 totals 13 residues.

This clonotype was counted between two and nine times. The chain employs TRBV5-1 and TRBJ2-2; D assignment may be TRBD1 or TRBD2 (5 bases each). The CDR3 length is 15 residues. The V gene lost 5 bases and the J gene lost 5 bases, with 16 bases spanning the gap. Germline CDR1 and CDR2: SGHRS and YFSETQ. Here the CDR3 reads CASRSPGTGTGELFF. CDR3 DNA: TGCGCCAGCAGATCGCCCGGGACGGGGACCGGGGAGCTGTTTTTT.

This clonotype was recorded at least ten times. The CDR3 is CASSSPGTGVNEQFF. CDR3 coding DNA: TGTGCCAGCAGCTCCCCCGGGACAGGAGTCAATGAGCAGTTCTTC. The chain links TRBV7-9 to TRBJ2-1; 8 nucleotides align to TRBD1. V was clipped by 4 bases and J by 6 bases; unmatched bases: 8. There are 15 residues in the CDR3. Germline CDR1 and CDR2: SEHNR and FQNEAQ (reference sequence). Supplemented by reference TRBV7-9 and TRBJ2-1, the full variable domain reads DTGVSQNPRHKITKRGQNVTFRCDPISEHNRLYWYRQTLGQGPEFLTYFQNEAQLEKSRLLSDRFSAERPKGSFSTLEIQRTEQGDSAMYLCASSSPGTGVNEQFFGPGTRLTVL.

This clonotype was seen a few times. The chain carries TRBV7-2 and TRBJ1-4; the D gene is possibly TRBD1 (5 bases). Germline assignment: CDR1 SGHTA and CDR2 FQGNSA. The CDR3 is 17 amino acids. With 4 bases removed from V and 4 bases from J, the gap between germline ends came to 19 bases. CDR3 loop: CASSSLWDFGSNEKLFF. The CDR3 DNA sequence: TGTGCCAGCAGCTCTTTATGGGACTTCGGCAGTAATGAAAAACTGTTTTTT.

The table lists this clonotype with many counts. The CDR3 coding sequence is TGTGCCAGCAGTCAGGTGTCCACTGAAGCTTTCTTT. Protein sequence: CASSQVSTEAFF. This chain connects TRBV12-3 or TRBV12-4 to TRBJ1-1, with D hard to call. V was shortened by 5 bases and J by 4 bases, with 8 bases between the two germline ends. The CDR3 contains 12 residues.

In its sample, this clonotype was seen many times. The J gene is TRBJ2-4, the V gene TRBV7-3; 8 bases are shared with TRBD2. The CDR3 is 15 amino acids. J gave up 7 bases and V 5 bases, and 10 bases lay outside the gene matches. Germline V gene data show CDR1 as SGHTA and CDR2 as FQGTGA. The CDR3 region has the DNA TGTGCCAGCAGCGTCAGCGGGGGCCTTGGGAACATTCAGTACTTC. Protein product: CASSVSGGLGNIQYF.

In this sample, this clonotype turned up many times. V and J are TRBV29-1 and TRBJ1-1; 8 positions match TRBD1. This CDR3 contains 12 residues. Trimming removed 7 bases from V and 4 bases from J; junction bases left unmatched: 5. Germline V gene lookup returns CDR1 SQVTM and CDR2 ANQGSEA. This CDR3 is CSGTGMTTEAFF. The CDR3 DNA follows: TGCAGCGGGACAGGGATGACCACTGAAGCTTTCTTT.

The V call is TRBV11-2, the J call TRBJ2-3; tentative D call: TRBD2 (6 bases). This CDR3 is built from 15 residues. V lost 7 bases and J 1 base, leaving 15 bases between the germline ends. Germline lookup yields CDR1 SGHAT and CDR2 FQNNGV. The CDR3 DNA reads as TGTGCCAGCAACCCATCCTGGGGGGGCACAGATACGCAGTATTTT. Translation: CASNPSWGGTDTQYF.

On this clonotype: A read error is possible here, since a much larger clone lies one base away. The rearrangement joins TRBV28 to TRBJ2-1, with D tentatively TRBD2 (6 bases). CDR3 length equals 13 residues. Germline loops: CDR1 MDHEN, CDR2 SYDVKM. CDR3 in amino acids: CAITGTQYNEQLF. The DNA for the CDR3 is TGTGCCATTACCGGGACTCAATACAATGAGCAGCTCTTC.

The chain recombines TRBV2 with TRBJ2-5; D perhaps matches TRBD2 (6 bases). The CDR3 extends over 14 amino acids. Per germline, CDR1 SNHLY and CDR2 FYNNEI. With 7 bases removed from V and 5 bases from J, the gap between germline ends came to 17 bases. This CDR3 is CASTRTGGLETQYF. The CDR3, as DNA: TGTGCCAGCACCAGGACTGGAGGGTTGGAGACCCAGTACTTC.

This chain links TRBV7-3 with TRBJ2-1; D perhaps matches TRBD1 (6 bases). V shed 5 bases and J shed 15 bases, with 17 bases lying between them. This CDR3 contains 12 residues. Germline V gives CDR1 SGHTA, CDR2 FQGTGA. In DNA, the CDR3 is TGTGCCAGCAGCGCCTCGGACAGCTCGCTGTTCTTC. Its protein product is CASSASDSSLFF.

The gene calls are TRBV30 and TRBJ2-3; TRBD1 matches 7 bases. The J segment lost 1 base and the V segment lost 2 bases, leaving 3 bases of the junction unmatched. CDR1 is GTSNPN and CDR2 is SVGIG in the germline V gene (reference sequence). CDR3 size: 14 residues. CDR3 DNA: TGTGCCTGGAGTATGCAGGGGGGCACAGATACGCAGTATTTT. It specifies CAWSMQGGTDTQYF.

This clonotype was seen repeatedly, ten times or more. The DNA for the CDR3 is TGTGCCAGCAGTTCCGGCCCCCCTCCGGGCACTGAAGCTTTCTTT. Translated: CASSSGPPPGTEAFF. The chain is built from TRBV6-2 or TRBV6-3 and TRBJ1-1; no reliable D call. CDR3 length: 15 amino acids. V was shortened by 4 bases and J by 4 bases, with 16 bases between the two germline ends. Looked up from germline, CDR1 is MNHEY and CDR2 is SVGEGT.

The chain has TRBV7-9 and TRBJ2-1; 7 nucleotides agree with TRBD1. The V gene's germline CDR1 is SEHNR and CDR2 FQNEAQ (reference sequence). With 2 bases clipped from V and 10 bases from J, the junction kept 5 bases outside the gene matches. The CDR3 consists of 13 residues. The CDR3 region is CASSLWGTAEQFF. As DNA, the CDR3 is TGTGCCAGCAGCTTATGGGGGACAGCGGAGCAGTTCTTC.

This clonotype was detected only a few times. This chain joins TRBV19 and TRBJ2-1; 8 nucleotides match TRBD1. V was pared by 3 bases and J by 9 bases, with 4 bases of the junction left unmatched. The V gene's germline CDR1 is LNHDA and CDR2 SQIVND (reference sequence). The length of the CDR3 is 13 residues. The CDR3: CASSITGTGEQFF. DNA for the CDR3: TGTGCCAGTAGTATCACCGGGACAGGTGAGCAGTTCTTC.

This clonotype was detected many times. This rearrangement joins TRBV18 to TRBJ2-5; TRBD2 is a possible D gene (5 bases). This CDR3 is 17 amino acids long. The V end was cut by 3 bases, the J end by 4 bases, with 21 bases between. Germline loops: CDR1 KGHSH, CDR2 LQKENI. The DNA for the CDR3 is TGTGCCAGCTCACCCGTAAGGGATCTAGGAGCGGCAGAGACCCAGTACTTC. Amino acids: CASSPVRDLGAAETQYF. Full variable domain (missing parts from reference TRBV18 and TRBJ2-5): NAGVMQNPRHLVRRRGQEARLRCSPMKGHSHVYWYRQLPEEGLKFMVYLQKENIIDESGMPKERFSAEFPKEGPSILRIQQVVRGDSAAYFCASSPVRDLGAAETQYFGPGTRLLVL.

This clonotype was seen many times. This rearrangement joins TRBV9 to TRBJ1-1; D not certain. V was trimmed by 4 bases and J by 3 bases, leaving 7 bases between them. The CDR3 runs 12 residues. CDR1 and CDR2 from the germline V gene are SGDLS and YYNGEE. The CDR3 reads CASSSRDTEAFF. The DNA of the CDR3 is TGTGCCAGCAGCTCCCGGGACACTGAAGCTTTCTTT.

With regard to this clonotype: A much larger clone differs by one base, so this may be a read error. V is TRBV28 and J is TRBJ2-4, with 8 bases aligning to TRBD1. The CDR3 has 15 amino acids. The germline gives CDR1 MDHEN, CDR2 SYDVKM. CDR3 in DNA: TGTGCCAGCAGCCCGGGACAGGACACCAAAAACATTCGGTACTTC. Its protein is CASSPGQDTKNIRYF. The full variable domain, rest sourced from reference TRBV28 and TRBJ2-4, is DVKVTQSSRYLVKRTGEKVFLECVQDMDHENMFWYRQDPGLGLRLIYFSYDVKMKEKGDIPEGYSVSREKKERFSLILESASTNQTSMYLCASSPGQDTKNIRYFGAGTRLSVL.

This clonotype occurred many times. The rearrangement links TRBV30 to TRBJ2-7; the D gene is possibly TRBD2 (6 bases). Germline values: CDR1 GTSNPN, CDR2 SVGIG (reference sequence). Trimming pared 2 bases from V and 0 bases from J, leaving 8 bases between. The CDR3 extends over 13 amino acids. CDR3 region: CAWSLDYSYEQYF. The DNA for the CDR3 is TGTGCCTGGAGTTTGGACTACTCCTACGAGCAGTACTTC. The full variable domain, completed using reference TRBV30 and TRBJ2-7, is SQTIHQWPATLVQPVGSPLSLECTVEGTSNPNLYWYRQAAGRGLQLLFYSVGIGQISSEVPQNLSASRPQDRQFILSSKKLLLSDSGFYLCAWSLDYSYEQYFGPGTRLTVT.